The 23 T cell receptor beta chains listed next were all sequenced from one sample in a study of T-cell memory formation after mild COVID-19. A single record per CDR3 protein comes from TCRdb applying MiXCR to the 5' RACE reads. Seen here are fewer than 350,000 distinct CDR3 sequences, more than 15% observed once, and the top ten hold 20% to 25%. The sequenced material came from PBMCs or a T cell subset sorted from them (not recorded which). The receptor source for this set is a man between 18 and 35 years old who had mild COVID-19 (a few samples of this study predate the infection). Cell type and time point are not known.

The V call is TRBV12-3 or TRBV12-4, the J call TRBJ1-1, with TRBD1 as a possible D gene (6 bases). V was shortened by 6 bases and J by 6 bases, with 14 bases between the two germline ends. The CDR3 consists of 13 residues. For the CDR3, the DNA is TGTGCCAGCAGAGGTACAGGGAAGGCTGAAGCTTTCTTT. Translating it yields CASRGTGKAEAFF.

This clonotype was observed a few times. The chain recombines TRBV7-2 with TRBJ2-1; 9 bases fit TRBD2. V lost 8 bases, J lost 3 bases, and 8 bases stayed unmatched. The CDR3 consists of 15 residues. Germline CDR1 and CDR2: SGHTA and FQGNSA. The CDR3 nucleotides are TGTGCCAGCGGATCCATAGCGGGGGACTACAATGAGCAGTTCTTC. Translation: CASGSIAGDYNEQFF.

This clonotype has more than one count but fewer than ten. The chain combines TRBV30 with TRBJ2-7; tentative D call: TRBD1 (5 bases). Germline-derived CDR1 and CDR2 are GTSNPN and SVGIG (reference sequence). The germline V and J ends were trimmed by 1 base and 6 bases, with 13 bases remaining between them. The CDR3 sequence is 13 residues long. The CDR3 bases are TGTGCCTGGAGTGGAGTTTGGGGCGGCGAGCAGTACTTC. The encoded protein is CAWSGVWGGEQYF.

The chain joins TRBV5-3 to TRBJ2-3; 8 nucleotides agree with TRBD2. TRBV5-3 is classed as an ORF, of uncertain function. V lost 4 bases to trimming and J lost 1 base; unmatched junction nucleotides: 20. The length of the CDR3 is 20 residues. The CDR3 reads CARSPLGLVVLIGGTDTQYF. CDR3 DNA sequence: TGTGCCAGAAGCCCTCTGGGACTAGTCGTTCTCATCGGTGGCACAGATACGCAGTATTTT.

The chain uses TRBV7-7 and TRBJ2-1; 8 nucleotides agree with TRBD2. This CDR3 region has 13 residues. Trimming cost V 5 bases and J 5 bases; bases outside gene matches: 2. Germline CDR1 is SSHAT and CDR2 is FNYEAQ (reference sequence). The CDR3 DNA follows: TGTGCCAGCAGCCACGGGAGGGACAATGAGCAGTTCTTC. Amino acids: CASSHGRDNEQFF.

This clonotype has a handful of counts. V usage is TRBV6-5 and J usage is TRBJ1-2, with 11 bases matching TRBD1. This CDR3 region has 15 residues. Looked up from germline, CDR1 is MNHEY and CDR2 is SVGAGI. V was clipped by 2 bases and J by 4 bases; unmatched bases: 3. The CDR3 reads CASSYRGQGAYGYTF. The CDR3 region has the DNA TGTGCCAGCAGTTACCGTGGACAGGGGGCCTATGGCTACACCTTC.

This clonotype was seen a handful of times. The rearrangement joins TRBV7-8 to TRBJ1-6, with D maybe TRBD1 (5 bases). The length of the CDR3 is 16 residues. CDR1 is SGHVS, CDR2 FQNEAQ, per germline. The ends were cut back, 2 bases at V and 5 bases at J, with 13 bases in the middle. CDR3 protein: CASSLQGFRDNSPLHF. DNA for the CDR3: TGTGCCAGCAGCTTACAGGGCTTTCGCGATAATTCACCCCTCCACTTT.

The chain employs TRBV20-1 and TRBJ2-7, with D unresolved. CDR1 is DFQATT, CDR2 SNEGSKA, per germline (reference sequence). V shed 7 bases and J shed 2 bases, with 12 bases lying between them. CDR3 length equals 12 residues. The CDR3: CSVPHSPYEQYF. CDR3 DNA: TGCAGTGTTCCGCACAGCCCCTACGAGCAGTACTTC.

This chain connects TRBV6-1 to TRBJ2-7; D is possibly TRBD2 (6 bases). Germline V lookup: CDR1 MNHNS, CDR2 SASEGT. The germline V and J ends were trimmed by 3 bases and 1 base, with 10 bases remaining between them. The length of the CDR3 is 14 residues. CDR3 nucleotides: TGTGCCAGCAGTGAGGAGGGGCCATCCTACGAGCAGTACTTC. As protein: CASSEEGPSYEQYF.

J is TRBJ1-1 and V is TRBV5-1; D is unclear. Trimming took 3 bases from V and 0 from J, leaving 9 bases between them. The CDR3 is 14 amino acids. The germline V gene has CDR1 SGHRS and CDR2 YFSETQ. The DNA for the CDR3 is TGCGCCAGCAGCTCCCGGACTATGAACACTGAAGCTTTCTTT. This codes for CASSSRTMNTEAFF.

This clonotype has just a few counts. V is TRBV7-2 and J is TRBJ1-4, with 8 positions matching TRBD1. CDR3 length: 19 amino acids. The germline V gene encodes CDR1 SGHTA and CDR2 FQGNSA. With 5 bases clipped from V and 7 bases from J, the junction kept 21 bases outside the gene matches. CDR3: CASSPRQGARGRRGEKLFF. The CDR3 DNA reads TGTGCCAGCAGCCCCCGGCAGGGGGCCAGGGGTCGGAGGGGTGAAAAACTGTTTTTT. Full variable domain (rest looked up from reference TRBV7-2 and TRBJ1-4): GAGVSQSPSNKVTEKGKDVELRCDPISGHTALYWYRQSLGQGLEFLIYFQGNSAPDKSGLPSDRFSAERTGGSVSTLTIQRTQQEDSAVYLCASSPRQGARGRRGEKLFFGSGTQLSVL.

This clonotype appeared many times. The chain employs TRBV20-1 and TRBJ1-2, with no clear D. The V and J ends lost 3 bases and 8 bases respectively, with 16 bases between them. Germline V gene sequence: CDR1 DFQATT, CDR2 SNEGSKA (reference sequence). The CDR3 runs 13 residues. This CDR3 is CSARSSSLTGYTF. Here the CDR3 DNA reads TGCAGTGCTAGGAGTAGTTCCTTAACCGGCTACACCTTC.

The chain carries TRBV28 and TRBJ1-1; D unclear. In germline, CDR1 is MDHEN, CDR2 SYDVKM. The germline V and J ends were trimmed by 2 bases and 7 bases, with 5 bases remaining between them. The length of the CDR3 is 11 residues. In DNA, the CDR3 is TGTGCCAGCAGTTTACTGGGTGAAGCTTTCTTT. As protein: CASSLLGEAFF. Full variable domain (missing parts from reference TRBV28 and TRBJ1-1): DVKVTQSSRYLVKRTGEKVFLECVQDMDHENMFWYRQDPGLGLRLIYFSYDVKMKEKGDIPEGYSVSREKKERFSLILESASTNQTSMYLCASSLLGEAFFGQGTRLTVV.

In nucleotides, the CDR3 is TGTGCCAGCAGCGGAGCCGGGACAGAATACGAGCAGTACTTC. It translates to CASSGAGTEYEQYF. V gene TRBV9 combines with J gene TRBJ2-7, with 7 positions matching TRBD1. This CDR3 is built from 14 residues. Germline CDR1 SGDLS, CDR2 YYNGEE. V shed 3 bases, J shed 4 bases, and the junction held 7 bases outside the gene matches.

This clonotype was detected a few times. The CDR3 DNA reads as TGTGCCATCAGTGAGAGGGCGGGGGGCTACAATGAGCAGTTCTTC. Amino acid sequence: CAISERAGGYNEQFF. V and J are TRBV10-3 and TRBJ2-1; TRBD2 matches 8 bases. Germline CDR1 is ENHRY and CDR2 is SYGVKD. This CDR3 region has 15 residues. The J segment lost 3 bases and the V segment lost 2 bases, leaving 3 bases of the junction unmatched.

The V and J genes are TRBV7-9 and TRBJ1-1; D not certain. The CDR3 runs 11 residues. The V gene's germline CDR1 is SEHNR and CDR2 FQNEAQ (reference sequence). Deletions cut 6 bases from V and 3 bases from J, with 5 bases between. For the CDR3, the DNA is TGTGCCAGCAGGTGGTACACTGAAGCTTTCTTT. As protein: CASRWYTEAFF. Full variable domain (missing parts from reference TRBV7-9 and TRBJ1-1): DTGVSQNPRHKITKRGQNVTFRCDPISEHNRLYWYRQTLGQGPEFLTYFQNEAQLEKSRLLSDRFSAERPKGSFSTLEIQRTEQGDSAMYLCASRWYTEAFFGQGTRLTVV.

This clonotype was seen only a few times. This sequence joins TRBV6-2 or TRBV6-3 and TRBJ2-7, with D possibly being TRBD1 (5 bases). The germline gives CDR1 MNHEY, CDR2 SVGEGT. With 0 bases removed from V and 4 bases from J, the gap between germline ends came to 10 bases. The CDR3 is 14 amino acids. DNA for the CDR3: TGTGCCAGCAGTTACTCGTCAGGGTTTTACGAGCAGTACTTC. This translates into CASSYSSGFYEQYF.

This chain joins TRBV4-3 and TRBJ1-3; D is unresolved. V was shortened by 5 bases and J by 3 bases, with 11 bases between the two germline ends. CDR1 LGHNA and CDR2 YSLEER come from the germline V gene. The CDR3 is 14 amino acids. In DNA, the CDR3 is TGCGCCAGCAGCGGGCTGGGTGGTGGAAACACCATATATTTT. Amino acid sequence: CASSGLGGGNTIYF.

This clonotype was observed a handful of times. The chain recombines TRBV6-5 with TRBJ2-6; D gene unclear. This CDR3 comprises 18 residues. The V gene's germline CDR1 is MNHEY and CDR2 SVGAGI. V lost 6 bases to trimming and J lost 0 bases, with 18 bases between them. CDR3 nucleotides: TGTGCCAGCAGCAAGACACGACACCTTAGCTCTGGGGCCAACGTCCTGACTTTC. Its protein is CASSKTRHLSSGANVLTF.

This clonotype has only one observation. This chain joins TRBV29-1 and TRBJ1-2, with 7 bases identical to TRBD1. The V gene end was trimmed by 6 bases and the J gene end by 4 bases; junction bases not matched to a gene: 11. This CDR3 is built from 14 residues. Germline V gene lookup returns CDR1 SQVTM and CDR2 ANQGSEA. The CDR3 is CSVQNGDRVYGYTF. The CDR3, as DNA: TGCAGCGTCCAAAATGGGGACAGAGTCTATGGCTACACCTTC.

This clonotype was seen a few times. This chain's CDR3 is CASSKQGAGDTQYF. CDR3 nucleotides: TGTGCCAGCAGCAAACAGGGGGCAGGAGATACGCAGTATTTT. This chain joins TRBV6-2 or TRBV6-3 and TRBJ2-3, with 9 bases fitting TRBD1. There are 14 residues in the CDR3. Germline values: CDR1 MNHEY, CDR2 SVGEGT. Trimming cost V 6 bases and J 5 bases; bases outside gene matches: 6.

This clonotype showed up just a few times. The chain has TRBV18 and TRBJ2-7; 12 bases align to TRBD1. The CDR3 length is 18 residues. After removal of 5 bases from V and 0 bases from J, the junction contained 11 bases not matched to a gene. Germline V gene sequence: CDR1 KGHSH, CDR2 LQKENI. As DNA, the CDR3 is TGTGCCAGCTCATCGGGGACAGGGGGCTGGGAAAGCTCCTACGAGCAGTACGTC. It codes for CASSSGTGGWESSYEQYV.

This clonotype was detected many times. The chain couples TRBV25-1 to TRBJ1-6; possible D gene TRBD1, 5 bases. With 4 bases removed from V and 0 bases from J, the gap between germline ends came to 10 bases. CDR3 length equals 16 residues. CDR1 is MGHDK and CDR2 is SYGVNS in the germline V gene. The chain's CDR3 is CASSGPGSSYNSPLHF. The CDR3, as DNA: TGTGCCAGCAGTGGCCCAGGGAGCTCCTATAATTCACCCCTCCACTTT.